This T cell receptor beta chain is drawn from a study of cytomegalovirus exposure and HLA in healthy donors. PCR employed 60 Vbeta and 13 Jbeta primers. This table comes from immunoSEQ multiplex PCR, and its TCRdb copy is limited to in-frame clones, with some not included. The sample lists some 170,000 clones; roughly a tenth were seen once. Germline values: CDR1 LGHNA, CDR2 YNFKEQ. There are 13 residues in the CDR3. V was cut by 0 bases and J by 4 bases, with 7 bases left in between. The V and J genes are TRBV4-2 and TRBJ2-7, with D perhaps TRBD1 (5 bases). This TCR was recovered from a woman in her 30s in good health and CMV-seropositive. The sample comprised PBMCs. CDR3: CASSQDKGYEQYF. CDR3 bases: TGTGCCAGCAGCCAAGATAAGGGGTACGAGCAGTACTTC.